This T cell receptor (beta chain) was captured by sequencing in a study of blood T cell repertoires in COVID-19. Overall study context: T cells, B-cell-depleted T cells, or PBMCs provided the cDNA or gDNA that served as material.

V lost 4 bases and J lost 0, with 15 bases in between. This CDR3 region has 16 residues. CDR1 SGHTA and CDR2 FQGNSA come from the germline V gene. The participants were between roughly 18 and 90 years old and came from about two dozen US areas. Exposed enrollees had met someone with a PCR-confirmed or clinician-diagnosed COVID-19 case at some point within the 2 weeks before study entry. In the authors' methods: By means of reference gene primer amplification, nucleated cell counts were estimated. The method was immunoSEQ multiplex PCR; TCRdb's version includes in-frame clones alone and lacks a portion of them. Clone size and V and J calls were adopted from that table, with D and trimming inferred from the DNA. Of under 200,000 clones listed, over 80% are singletons.

This rearrangement joins TRBV7-2 to TRBJ1-1; perhaps TRBD1 as D (5 bases). The sequencing sample was made of PBMCs or T cells enriched from blood (not recorded which). The TCR comes from a woman aged 25 to 39 who had been exposed to COVID-19. The CDR3 sequence is CASSWGGDRLNTEAFF. CDR3 sequence (DNA): TGTGCCAGCAGCTGGGGGGGAGACAGACTGAACACTGAAGCTTTCTTT.